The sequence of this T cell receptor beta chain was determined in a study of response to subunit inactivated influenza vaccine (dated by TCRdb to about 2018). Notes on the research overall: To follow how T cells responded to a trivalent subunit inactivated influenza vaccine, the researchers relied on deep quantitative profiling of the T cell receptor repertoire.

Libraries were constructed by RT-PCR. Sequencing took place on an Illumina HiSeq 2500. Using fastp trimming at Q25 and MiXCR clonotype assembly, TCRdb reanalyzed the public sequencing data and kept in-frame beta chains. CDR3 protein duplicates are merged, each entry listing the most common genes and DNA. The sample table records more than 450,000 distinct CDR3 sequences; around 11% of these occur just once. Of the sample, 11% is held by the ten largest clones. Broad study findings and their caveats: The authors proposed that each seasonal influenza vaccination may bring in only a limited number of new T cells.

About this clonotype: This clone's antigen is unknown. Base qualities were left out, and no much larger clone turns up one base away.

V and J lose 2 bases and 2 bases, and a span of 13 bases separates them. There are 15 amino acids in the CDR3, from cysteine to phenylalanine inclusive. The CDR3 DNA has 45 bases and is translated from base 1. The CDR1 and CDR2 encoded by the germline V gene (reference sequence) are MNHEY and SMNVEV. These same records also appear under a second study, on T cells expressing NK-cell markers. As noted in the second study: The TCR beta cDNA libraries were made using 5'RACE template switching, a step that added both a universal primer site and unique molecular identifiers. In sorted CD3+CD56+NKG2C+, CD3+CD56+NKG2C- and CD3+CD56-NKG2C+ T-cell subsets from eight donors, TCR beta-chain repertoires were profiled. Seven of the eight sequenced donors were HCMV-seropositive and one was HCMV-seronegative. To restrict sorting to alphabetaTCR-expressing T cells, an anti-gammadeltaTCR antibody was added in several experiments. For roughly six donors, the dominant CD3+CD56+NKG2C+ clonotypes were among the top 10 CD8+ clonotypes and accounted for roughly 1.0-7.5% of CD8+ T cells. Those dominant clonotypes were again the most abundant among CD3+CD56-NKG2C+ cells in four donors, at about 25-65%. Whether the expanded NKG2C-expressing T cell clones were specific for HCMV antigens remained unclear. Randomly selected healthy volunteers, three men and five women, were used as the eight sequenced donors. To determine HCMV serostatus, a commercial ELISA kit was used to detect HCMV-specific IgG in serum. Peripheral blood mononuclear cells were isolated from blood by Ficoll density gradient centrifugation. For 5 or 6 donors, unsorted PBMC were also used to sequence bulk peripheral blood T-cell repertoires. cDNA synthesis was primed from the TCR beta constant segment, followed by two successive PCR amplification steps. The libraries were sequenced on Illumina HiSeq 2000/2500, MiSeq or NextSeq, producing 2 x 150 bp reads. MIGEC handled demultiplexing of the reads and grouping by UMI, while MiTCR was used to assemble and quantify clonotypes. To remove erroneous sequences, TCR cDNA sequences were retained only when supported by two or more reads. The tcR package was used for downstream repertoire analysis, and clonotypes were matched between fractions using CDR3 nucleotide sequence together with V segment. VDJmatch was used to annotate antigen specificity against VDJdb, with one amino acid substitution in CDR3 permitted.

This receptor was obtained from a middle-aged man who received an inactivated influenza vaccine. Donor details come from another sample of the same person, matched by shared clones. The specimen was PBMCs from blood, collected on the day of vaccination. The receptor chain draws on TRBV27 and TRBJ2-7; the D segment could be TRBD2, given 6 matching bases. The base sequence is TGTGCCAGCAGTTTAATCAGCGGGCCTGCCTACGAGCAGTACTTC. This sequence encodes CASSLISGPAYEQYF.